This TCR beta chain was recovered during a study of cytomegalovirus exposure and HLA in healthy donors. The V gene's germline CDR1 is MNHEY and CDR2 SMNVEV (reference sequence). This CDR3 comprises 13 residues. V dropped 3 bases and J dropped 2 bases, with 7 bases sitting between them. This clone was detected only a few times. Antigen unknown. General observations from the study: Presence/absence results assume similar sequencing depth per donor, which may not hold. An analysis done earlier found most TCR beta V segments productive about 87% or about 30% of the time. With high specificity and sensitivity, the classifier reportedly diagnosed cytomegalovirus status. TRBV6-2, TRBV6-3 and some other V segments were unresolvable in 87-base-pair reads.

Amplification used 60 Vbeta primers and 13 Jbeta primers. Clones were read by immunoSEQ multiplex PCR, and TCRdb kept only the in-frame ones, dropping some. This table holds some 200,000 clones, 70% to 80% found once. The rearrangement joins TRBV27 to TRBJ1-2; D perhaps matches TRBD1 (5 bases). Sequenced material: PBMCs. The clonotype was recovered from a girl under 18 in good health and CMV-seropositive. CDR3 bases: TGTGCCAGCAGTTTTCGGGGGAACTATGGCTACACCTTC. Encoded protein: CASSFRGNYGYTF.